This record concerns one T cell receptor (beta chain) sequence. The antigen it recognizes is unknown. The input lacks base qualities; no much larger clone sits a single base away. Participants in the prospective study were aged about 18 to 90 years, lived in under 30 United States geographic areas, and enrolled through a virtual design. In the prospective study, cohorts were assigned on the basis of participant-reported clinical history obtained from a screening survey and a study questionnaire. In the prospective study, mobile phlebotomists collected whole blood, serum and a nasopharyngeal or oropharyngeal swab from each participant. Additional blood draws and questionnaires over an approximately 2-month period could optionally be provided by prospective study participants. Before DNA extraction, blood samples from the prospective study were shipped at room temperature or frozen. The immunoSEQ Assay, a bias-controlled multiplex PCR, was used to amplify TCRbeta CDR3 regions from genomic DNA. The published analysis was carried out like this. Within the assay, amplification of reference gene primers was used to estimate how many nucleated cells each sample contained. To quantify the absolute abundance of each unique TCRbeta CDR3 rearrangement, sequence reads were collapsed and filtered. For each sample, productive Simpson clonality was calculated as the square root of Simpson's diversity index across productive rearrangements. TCRdb mirrors the immuneACCESS table, restricted to in-frame sequences. Some clones are absent from its copies; in checked studies, under half trace to an unresolved V gene, and the reason for the others is unknown. V, J and clone size are those of that table, while D and trimming were read from the DNA. The sample records under 200,000 clones, around 80% of which are singletons. The ten largest clones capture around 19% of the sample.

The trim is 3 bases for V and 2 bases for J, with a gap of 14 bases between the germline ends. CDR1 and CDR2 are read off the germline V gene (reference sequence) as MNHEY and SMNVEV. Inclusive of the bounding cysteine and phenylalanine, the CDR3 is 15 residues long. Kept here is only the CDR3 DNA, which spans 45 bases and is read in frame from base 1. This sample is part of a study of blood T cell repertoires in COVID-19 (dated by TCRdb to the early 2020s). In terms of the full investigation: ImmuneRACE Cohort 3 recovered participants were defined by two consecutive negative NP/OP PCR tests, healthcare professional clearance, or symptom resolution. Samples from collaborators originated in the United States, Italy and Spain and spanned both the acute and convalescent phases of COVID-19. The prospective study material was composed of cDNA or gDNA derived from T cells, B-cell-depleted T cells, or PBMCs. Deeply sampled blood TCRbeta repertoires from subjects exposed to, actively infected with, or recovered from COVID-19 were included in the dataset. The repertoires were released in a freely available public database intended as a resource for research on the immune response to SARS-CoV-2. Samples were obtained from the ongoing ImmuneRACE study (first 160 participants) and from some 1,200 subjects provided by 6 global collaborators. Nearly every sample came with metadata listing a de-identified subject ID, COVID-19 status, age in years and sex. Where available, HLA class I and class II types were obtained from metadata supplied by the sample provider rather than from assay-based typing.

Points the paper makes about the study in general: The quantity of clinical and demographic metadata differed by source and by participant and was supplied without curation.

The material sequenced was PBMCs or T cells enriched from blood (not recorded which). Recombination linked TRBV27 to TRBJ2-7; TRBD2 is a possible D gene, resting on 5 matching bases. The receptor comes from a woman between 70 and 85 years old in a cohort exposed to, infected with or recovered from COVID-19 (not recorded which). This receptor carries the CDR3 CASSLNTGKPYEQYF. The DNA reads as follows: TGTGCCAGCAGTTTGAACACCGGGAAACCCTACGAGCAGTACTTC.